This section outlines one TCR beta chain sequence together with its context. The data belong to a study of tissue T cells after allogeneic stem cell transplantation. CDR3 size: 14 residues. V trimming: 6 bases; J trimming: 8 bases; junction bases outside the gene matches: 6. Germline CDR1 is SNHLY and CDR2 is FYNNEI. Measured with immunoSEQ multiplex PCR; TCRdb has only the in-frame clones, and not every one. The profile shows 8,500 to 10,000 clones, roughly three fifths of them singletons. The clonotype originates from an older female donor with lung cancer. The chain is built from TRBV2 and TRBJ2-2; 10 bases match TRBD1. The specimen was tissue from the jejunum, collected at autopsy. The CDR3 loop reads CASSRDRGMGELFF. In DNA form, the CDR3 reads TGTGCCAGCAGCCGGGACAGGGGAATGGGGGAGCTGTTTTTT.